This TCR beta chain comes out of a study of cytomegalovirus exposure and HLA in healthy donors. Study conclusions and caveats: The analysis excluded some indistinguishable V segments, including TRBV6-2 and TRBV6-3. A later analysis, which compared TCR beta chains of equal frequency, found the HLA-associated ones more clonally expanded. In a later analysis, at a false discovery rate of 0.05, approximately 16,000 TCR beta sequences matched HLA alleles. Reports state that TCR beta sequences accurately predicted most subjects' HLA-A and HLA-B alleles.

Deletions cut 3 bases from V and 0 bases from J, with 11 bases between. CDR1 and CDR2 from the germline V gene are MNHNS and SASEGT. The CDR3 runs 15 residues. PCR used 60 Vbeta primers and 13 Jbeta primers. Clones were sequenced by immunoSEQ multiplex PCR, and TCRdb holds only the in-frame ones, with some missing. This sample contains 200,000 to 250,000 clones. Note on this clone: Its antigen is unidentified.

The chain couples TRBV6-1 to TRBJ1-2, with D tentatively TRBD1 (6 bases). This sequence was found in a woman aged 30 to 39 in good health and CMV-seropositive. The sequenced sample was PBMCs. CDR3: CASSEGGPSNYGYTF. The DNA for the CDR3 is TGTGCCAGCAGTGAGGGGGGGCCATCTAACTATGGCTACACCTTC.